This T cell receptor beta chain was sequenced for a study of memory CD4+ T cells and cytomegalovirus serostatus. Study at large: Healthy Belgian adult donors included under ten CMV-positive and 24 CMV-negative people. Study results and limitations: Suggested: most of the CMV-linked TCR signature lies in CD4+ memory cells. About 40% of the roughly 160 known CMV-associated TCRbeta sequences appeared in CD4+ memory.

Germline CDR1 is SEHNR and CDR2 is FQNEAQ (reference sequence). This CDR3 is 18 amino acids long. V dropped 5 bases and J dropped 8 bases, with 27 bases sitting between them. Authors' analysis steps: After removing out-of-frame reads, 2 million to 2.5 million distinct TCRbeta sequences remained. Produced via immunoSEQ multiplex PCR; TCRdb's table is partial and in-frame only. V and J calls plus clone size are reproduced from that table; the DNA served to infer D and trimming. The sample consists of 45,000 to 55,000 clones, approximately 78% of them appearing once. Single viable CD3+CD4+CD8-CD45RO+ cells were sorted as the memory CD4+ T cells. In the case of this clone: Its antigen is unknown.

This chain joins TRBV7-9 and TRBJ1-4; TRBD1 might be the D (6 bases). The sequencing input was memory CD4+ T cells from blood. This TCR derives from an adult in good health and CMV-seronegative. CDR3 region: CASSPTGTLGKPNEKLFF. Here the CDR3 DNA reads TGTGCCAGCAGCCCTACAGGGACTCTCGGCAAGCCGAACGAAAAACTGTTTTTT.